The T cell receptor beta chain described here comes from a study of CD8+CD57+ T cells in acquired aplastic anemia listed by TCRdb under 2018. Background for the entire study: A mean of around 3 ug of DNA, ranging from 0.2 to 27.4 ug, was extracted from sorted CD4+ and CD8+ cells. A CD8+CD57+ expansion meant a frequency higher than the mean frequency seen in healthy subjects. Results the study describes overall, beyond this receptor: Between patients and healthy controls, no significant difference in CD8+ Simpson's diversity was found (P=0.060). Roughly 30 CD8+ CDR3 sequences were shared between patients and controls but appeared highly expressed in patients and within their immunodominant clones.

Taken from the germline V gene (reference sequence), the CDR1 and CDR2 loops are SEHNR and FQNEAQ. Spanning cysteine to phenylalanine, the CDR3 consists of 16 amino acids. Solely the CDR3 DNA is kept, with 48 bases framed from the first base. Patients chosen for sequencing had shown expansion of CD8+CD57+ cells by flow cytometry. Every patient had a diagnosis of severe acquired aplastic anemia based on International Study of Aplastic Anemia and Agranulocytosis and Camitta criteria. No therapy had been received by the patients at the time of blood sampling. In this study, sorted CD4+ and CD8+ T cells from the blood of healthy subjects and of severe aplastic anemia patients had their TCR repertoires deep-sequenced. Patients were enrolled under clinicaltrials.gov protocols 00001620, 01623167, 00001397, 00071045, 00081523 and 00961064 in the USA. Ficoll-Paque density gradient centrifugation was used to isolate peripheral blood mononuclear cells. Before DNA extraction, CD4+ and CD8+ T cells were sorted with FACS or magnetic beads.

This clonotype was seen ten or more times. Its antigen remains undetermined. Base qualities are missing; no much larger clone stands one base away. Genomic DNA was used as template for profiling of TCR beta VDJ combinations and CDR3 sequences. TCR repertoire sequencing was run on an Illumina HiSeq 2000. As for the original processing: TRBV/TRBJ rearrangement plots, CDR3 size and DJ length profiles, and Simpson's diversity index were used to evaluate the repertoires. The immunodominant clone was defined as the most abundant DNA sequence in deep sequencing data. CDR3 amino acid sequences were screened for sharing across subjects and were compared with published repertoires and the VDJdb database. Starting from the raw public reads, TCRdb applied fastp trimming at Q25, assembled clones with MiXCR and retained in-frame beta chains. Rows are unified per CDR3 protein, each entry keeping the most common DNA and genes. The V and J calls shown here were made by TCRdb, not taken from the authors' results. A total of about 160,000 distinct CDR3 sequences appear in this sample, roughly 48% of them only once. Of the sample, approximately 3% is held by the ten largest clones.

The sample taken for sequencing was sorted CD4+, CD8+, or CD8+CD57+ T cells (not recorded which) from PBMCs. The sequence joins TRBV7-9 to TRBJ2-3; 10 bases in between match TRBD1. This receptor was taken from a human donor with aplastic anemia. The DNA sequence is TGTGCTTCCGGCGGAGACAGGGGGCTTAGCACAGATACGCAGTATTTT. This codes for CASGGDRGLSTDTQYF.